This TCR beta chain was recovered during a study of T cells after yellow fever vaccination. Study background: The SMART-Seq v4 Ultra Low Input method served to prepare the low-cell-number fractions.

UMIs and a universal primer site were added when TCR cDNA was made by 5'RACE template switching. TCRdb fed the 5' RACE reads into MiXCR, producing one record per CDR3 protein. The sample lists approximately 550,000 distinct CDR3 sequences, 15% to 20% occurring once. Study conclusions and caveats: Boosting was followed by the reappearance of most primary-vaccination clones (around 95% CD4, 70% to 90% CD8). Compared with primary, the secondary response was weaker and peaked at day 5, not 15.

Concerning this clonotype itself: Its antigen is not known.

Sequences were derived from PBMCs, sampled 15 days after the yellow fever booster vaccination. This TCR was sampled from a man aged 25 to 40 who received the YFV17D yellow fever vaccine.

The DNA for the CDR3 is TGTGCCAGCAGCCTCCAGGGGTCAAGCACTGAAGCTTTCTTT. Encoded protein: CASSLQGSSTEAFF. The rearrangement joins TRBV7-3 to TRBJ1-1; D might be TRBD1 (6 bases). Looked up from germline, CDR1 is SGHTA and CDR2 is FQGTGA. Trimming took 5 bases from V and 4 from J, leaving 14 bases between them. The CDR3 sequence is 14 residues long.